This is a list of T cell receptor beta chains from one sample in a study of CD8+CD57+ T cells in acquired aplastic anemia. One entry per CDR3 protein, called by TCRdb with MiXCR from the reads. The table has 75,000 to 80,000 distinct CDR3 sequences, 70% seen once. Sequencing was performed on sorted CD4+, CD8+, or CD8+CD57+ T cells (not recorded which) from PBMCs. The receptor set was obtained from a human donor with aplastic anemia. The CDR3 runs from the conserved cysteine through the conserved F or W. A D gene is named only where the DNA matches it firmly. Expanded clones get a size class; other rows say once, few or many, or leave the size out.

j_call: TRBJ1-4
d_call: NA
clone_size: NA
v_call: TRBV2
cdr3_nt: TGTGCCAGCAGTGAGAACGAAGATCATGAAAAACTGTTTTTT
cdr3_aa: CASSENEDHEKLFF

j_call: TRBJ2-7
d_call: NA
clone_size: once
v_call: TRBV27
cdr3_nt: TGTGCCAGCAGTTTACATGGGACGGAGGGCTACGAGCAGTACTTC
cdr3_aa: CASSLHGTEGYEQYF

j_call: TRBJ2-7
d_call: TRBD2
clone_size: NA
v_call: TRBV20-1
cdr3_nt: TGCAGTGCTAAAACGGGAGGGCCGGTCGAGCAGTACTTC
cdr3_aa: CSAKTGGPVEQYF

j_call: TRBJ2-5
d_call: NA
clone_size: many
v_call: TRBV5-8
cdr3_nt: TGTGCCAGCAGCCCCCCGGGTTTAGCCCCGGGAGAGACCCAGTACTTC
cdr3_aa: CASSPPGLAPGETQYF

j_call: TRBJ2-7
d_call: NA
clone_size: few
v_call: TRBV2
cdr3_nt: TGTGCCACCTCGGACAGAAACTACGAGCAGTACTTC
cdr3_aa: CATSDRNYEQYF

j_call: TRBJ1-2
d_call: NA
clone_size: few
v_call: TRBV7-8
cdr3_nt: TGTGCCAGCAGCGTGGGACTAGCGGGAGGCTACACCTTC
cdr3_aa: CASSVGLAGGYTF

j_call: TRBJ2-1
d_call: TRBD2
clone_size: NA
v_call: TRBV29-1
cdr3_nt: TGCAGCGTTGATGCGGGAGGGCCCCAGTTCTTC
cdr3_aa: CSVDAGGPQFF

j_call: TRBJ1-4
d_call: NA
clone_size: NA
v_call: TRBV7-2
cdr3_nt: TGTGCCAGCAGCCACGGGGGAGGGGAAGAAAAACTGTTTTTT
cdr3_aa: CASSHGGGEEKLFF

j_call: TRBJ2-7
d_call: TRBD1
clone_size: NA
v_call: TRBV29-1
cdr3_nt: TGCAGCGTCCTTCTGACAGGGGAGTCCGAGCAGTACTTC
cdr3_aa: CSVLLTGESEQYF

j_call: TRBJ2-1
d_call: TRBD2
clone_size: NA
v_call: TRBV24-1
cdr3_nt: TGTGCCACCAGTGGGGAGGGCCCAATCTACAATGAGCAGTTCTTC
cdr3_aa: CATSGEGPIYNEQFF

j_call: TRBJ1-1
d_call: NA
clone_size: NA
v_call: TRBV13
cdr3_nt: TGTGCCAGCAGCTTAGCAGGGTTGTCTGAAGCTTTCTTT
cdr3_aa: CASSLAGLSEAFF

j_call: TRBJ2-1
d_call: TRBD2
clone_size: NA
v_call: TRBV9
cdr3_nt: TGTGCCAGCAGCCTTACTAGCGGGATGATAGAGCAGTTCTTC
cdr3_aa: CASSLTSGMIEQFF

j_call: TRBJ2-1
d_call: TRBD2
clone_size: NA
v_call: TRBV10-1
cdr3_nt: TGCGCCAGCAGTATAACTAGCGGGAGAAATGAGCAGTTCTTC
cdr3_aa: CASSITSGRNEQFF

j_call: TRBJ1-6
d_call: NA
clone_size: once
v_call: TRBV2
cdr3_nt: TGTGCCAGCAGTGATAAGACCGATAATAATTCACCCCTCCACTTT
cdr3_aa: CASSDKTDNNSPLHF

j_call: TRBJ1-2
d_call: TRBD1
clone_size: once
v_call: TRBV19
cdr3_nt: TGTGCCAGCAGTCGGACAGGGGAAAACTATGGCTACACCTTC
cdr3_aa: CASSRTGENYGYTF

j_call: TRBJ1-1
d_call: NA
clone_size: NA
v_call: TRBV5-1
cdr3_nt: TGCGCCAGCAGCTTTGATACGTGGACTGAAGCTTTCTTT
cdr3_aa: CASSFDTWTEAFF

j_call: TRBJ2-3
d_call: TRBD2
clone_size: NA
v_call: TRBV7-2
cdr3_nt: TGTGCCAGCAGCATGGGGACTAGAGGCGATACGCAGTATTTT
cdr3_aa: CASSMGTRGDTQYF

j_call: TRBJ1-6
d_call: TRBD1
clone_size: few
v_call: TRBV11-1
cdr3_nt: TGTGCCAGCAGCTTGACCCAGACAGGGTTGGATTCACCCCTCCACTTT
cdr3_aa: CASSLTQTGLDSPLHF

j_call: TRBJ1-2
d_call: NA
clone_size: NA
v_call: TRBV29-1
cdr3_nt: TGCAGCGCCGGACCGAGTAACTATGGCTACACCTTC
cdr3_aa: CSAGPSNYGYTF

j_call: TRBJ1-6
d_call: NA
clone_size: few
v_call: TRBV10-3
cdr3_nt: TGTGCCATCAACGAGGACGGCGGTGGGCCCCTCCACTTT
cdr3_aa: CAINEDGGGPLHF

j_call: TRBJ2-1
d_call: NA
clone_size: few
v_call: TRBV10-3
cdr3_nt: TGTGCCATCGGTGGAGGGGGCAATGAGCAGTTCTTC
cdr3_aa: CAIGGGGNEQFF

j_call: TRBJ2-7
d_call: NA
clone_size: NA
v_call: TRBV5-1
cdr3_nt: TGCGCCAGCAGCTTGGAGGGCCGGCAAGGGAAGGAGCAGTACTTC
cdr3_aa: CASSLEGRQGKEQYF

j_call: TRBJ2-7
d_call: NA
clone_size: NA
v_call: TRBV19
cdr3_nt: TGTGCCAGTAGCCTTCGGGGCAGTAAGGCCTACGAGCAGTACTTC
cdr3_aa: CASSLRGSKAYEQYF

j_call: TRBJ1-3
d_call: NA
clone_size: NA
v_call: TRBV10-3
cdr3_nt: TGTGCCAGCAGTTCCGACAGGTTTGGAAACACCATATATTTT
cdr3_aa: CASSSDRFGNTIYF

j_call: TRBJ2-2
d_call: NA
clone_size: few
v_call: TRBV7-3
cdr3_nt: TGTGCCAGCAGCTCGGACACCGGGGAGCTGTTTTTT
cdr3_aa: CASSSDTGELFF

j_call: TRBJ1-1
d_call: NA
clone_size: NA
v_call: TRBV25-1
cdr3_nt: TGTGCCAGCAGTGATCTAACCCAGGGGTGGGGCACTGAAGCTTTCTTT
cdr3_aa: CASSDLTQGWGTEAFF

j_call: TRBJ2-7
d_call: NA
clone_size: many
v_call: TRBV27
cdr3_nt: TGTGCCAGCAGTTACCGACAGGAGCGCTACGAGCAGTACTTC
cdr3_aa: CASSYRQERYEQYF

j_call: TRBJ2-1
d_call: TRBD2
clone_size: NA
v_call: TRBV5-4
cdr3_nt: TGTGCCAGCAGCTTGGCGAGCGGGACTCACAATGAGCAGTTCTTC
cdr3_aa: CASSLASGTHNEQFF

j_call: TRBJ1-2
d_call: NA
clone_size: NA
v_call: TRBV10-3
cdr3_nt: TGTGCCATCACAGGGAGGGATGGCTACACCTTC
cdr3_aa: CAITGRDGYTF

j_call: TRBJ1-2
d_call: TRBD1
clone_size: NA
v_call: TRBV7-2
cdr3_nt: TGTGCCAGCACAGGGGGCGCAGATGGCTACACCTTC
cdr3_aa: CASTGGADGYTF

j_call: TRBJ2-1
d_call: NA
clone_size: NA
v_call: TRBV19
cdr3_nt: TGTGCCAGTAGTAATCGAGGGTATGAGCAGTTCTTC
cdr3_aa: CASSNRGYEQFF

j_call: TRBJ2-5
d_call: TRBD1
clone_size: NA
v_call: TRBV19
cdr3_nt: TGTGCCAGCAGGGCCTTGACAGGGACCCAAGAGACCCAGTACTTC
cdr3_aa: CASRALTGTQETQYF

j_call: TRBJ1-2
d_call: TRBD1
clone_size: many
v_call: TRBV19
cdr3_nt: TGTGCCAGTAGTATTTGGGGGACAGGGGTTAACTATGGCTACACCTTC
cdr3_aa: CASSIWGTGVNYGYTF

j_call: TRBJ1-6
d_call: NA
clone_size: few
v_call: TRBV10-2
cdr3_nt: TGCGCCAGCCGGGACTCTATTAATTCACCCCTCCACTTT
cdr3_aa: CASRDSINSPLHF

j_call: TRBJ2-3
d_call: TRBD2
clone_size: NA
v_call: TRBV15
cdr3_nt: TGTGCCACCAGCAGGACCGGGACTAGCGGGAGAAATACGCAGTATTTT
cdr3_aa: CATSRTGTSGRNTQYF

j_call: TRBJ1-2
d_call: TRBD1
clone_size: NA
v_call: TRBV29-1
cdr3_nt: TGCAGCGCAGGACAGGGGGAGAATGGCTACACCTTC
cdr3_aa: CSAGQGENGYTF

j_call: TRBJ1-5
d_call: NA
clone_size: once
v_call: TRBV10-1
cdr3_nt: TGCGCCAGCAGCCAGGGACATAGCAATCAGCCCCAGCATTTT
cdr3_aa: CASSQGHSNQPQHF

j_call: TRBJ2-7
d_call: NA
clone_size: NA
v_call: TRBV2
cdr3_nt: TGTGCCAGCAGTCCAGGGGATATGGGCGAGCAGTACTTC
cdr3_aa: CASSPGDMGEQYF

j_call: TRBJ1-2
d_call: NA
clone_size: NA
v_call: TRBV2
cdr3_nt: TGTGCCAGCATCCGAGACAGGCTGATTGGTGGCTACACCTTC
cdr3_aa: CASIRDRLIGGYTF

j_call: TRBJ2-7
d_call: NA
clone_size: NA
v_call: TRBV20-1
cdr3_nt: TGCAGTGCTAGAATGGGAAGCTCCTACGAGCAGTACTTC
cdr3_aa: CSARMGSSYEQYF

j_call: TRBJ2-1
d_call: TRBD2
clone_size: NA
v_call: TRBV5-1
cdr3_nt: TGCGCCAGCAGCTTGGGAGCGGGAAGGGAGCAGTTCTTC
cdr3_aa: CASSLGAGREQFF

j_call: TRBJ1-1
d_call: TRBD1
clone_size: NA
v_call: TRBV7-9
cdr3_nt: TGTGCCAGCAACGTAGGGACAGGGGGCTTACAGGCTTTCTTT
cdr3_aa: CASNVGTGGLQAFF

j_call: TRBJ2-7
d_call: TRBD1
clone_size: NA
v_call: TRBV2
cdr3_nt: TGTGCCAGCAGCCCGGGACAGGGTATCTACGAGCAGTACTTC
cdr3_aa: CASSPGQGIYEQYF

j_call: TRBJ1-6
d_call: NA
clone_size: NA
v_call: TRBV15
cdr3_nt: TGTGCCACCAGCAGAGATTCCTATTCACCCCTCCACTTT
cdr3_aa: CATSRDSYSPLHF

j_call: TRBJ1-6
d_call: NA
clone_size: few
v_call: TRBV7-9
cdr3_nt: TGTGCCAGCAGCTTAGGGAATTCACCCCTCCACTTT
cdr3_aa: CASSLGNSPLHF

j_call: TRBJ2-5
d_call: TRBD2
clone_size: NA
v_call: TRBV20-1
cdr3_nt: TGCAGTGCTAGAGAAACGGGGGGGAGGGAGACCCAGTACTTC
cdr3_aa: CSARETGGRETQYF

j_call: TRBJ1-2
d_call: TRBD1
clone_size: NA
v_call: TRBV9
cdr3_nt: TGTGCCAGCAGCATTCTGACCGGGACAGGGGATGGCTACACCTTC
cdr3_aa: CASSILTGTGDGYTF

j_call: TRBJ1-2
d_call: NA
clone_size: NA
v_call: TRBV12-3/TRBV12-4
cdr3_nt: TGTGCCAGCAGTTTTGACAGGTTAAATGGCTACACCTTC
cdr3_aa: CASSFDRLNGYTF